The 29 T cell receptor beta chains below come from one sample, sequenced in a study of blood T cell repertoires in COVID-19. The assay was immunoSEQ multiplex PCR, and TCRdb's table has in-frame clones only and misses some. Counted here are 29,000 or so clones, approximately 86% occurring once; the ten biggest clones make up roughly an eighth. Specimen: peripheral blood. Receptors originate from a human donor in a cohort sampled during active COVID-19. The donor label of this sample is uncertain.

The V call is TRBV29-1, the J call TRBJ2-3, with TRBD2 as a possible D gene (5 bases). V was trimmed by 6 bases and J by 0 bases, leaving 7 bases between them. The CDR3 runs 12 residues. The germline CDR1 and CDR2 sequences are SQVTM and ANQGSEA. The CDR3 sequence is CSVLASTDTQYF. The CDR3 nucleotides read TGCAGCGTGCTAGCTAGCACAGATACGCAGTATTTT.

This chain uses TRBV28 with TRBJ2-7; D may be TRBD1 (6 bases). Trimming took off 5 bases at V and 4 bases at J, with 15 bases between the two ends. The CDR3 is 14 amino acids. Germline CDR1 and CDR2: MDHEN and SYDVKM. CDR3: CASSRPGQRYEQYF. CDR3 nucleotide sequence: TGTGCCAGCAGTCGCCCGGGACAACGATACGAGCAGTACTTC.

CDR3 nucleotide sequence: TGCGCCAGCAAGAATCAGGGTGAAGCTTTCTTT. This codes for CASKNQGEAFF. The rearrangement joins TRBV5-1 to TRBJ1-1; D is possibly TRBD1 (5 bases). V lost 6 bases and J 7 bases, leaving 10 bases between the germline ends. CDR3 length: 11 residues. Germline CDR1 SGHRS, CDR2 YFSETQ.

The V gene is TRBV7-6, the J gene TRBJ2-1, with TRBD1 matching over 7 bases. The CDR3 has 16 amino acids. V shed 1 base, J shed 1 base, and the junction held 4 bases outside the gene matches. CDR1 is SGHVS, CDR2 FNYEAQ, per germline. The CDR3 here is CASSLGQGISYNEQFF. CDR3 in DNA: TGTGCCAGCAGCTTAGGACAGGGAATTTCCTACAATGAGCAGTTCTTC.

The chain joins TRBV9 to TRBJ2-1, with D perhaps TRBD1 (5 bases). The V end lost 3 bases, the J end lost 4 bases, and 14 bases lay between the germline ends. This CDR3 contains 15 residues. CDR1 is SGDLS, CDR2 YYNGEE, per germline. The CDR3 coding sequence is TGTGCCAGCAGCGAACTCGAAGGGGTATACAATGAGCAGTTCTTC. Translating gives CASSELEGVYNEQFF. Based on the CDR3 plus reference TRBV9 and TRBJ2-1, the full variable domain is DSGVTQTPKHLITATGQRVTLRCSPRSGDLSVYWYQQSLDQGLQFLIQYYNGEERAKGNILERFSAQQFPDLHSELNLSSLELGDSALYFCASSELEGVYNEQFFGPGTRLTVL.

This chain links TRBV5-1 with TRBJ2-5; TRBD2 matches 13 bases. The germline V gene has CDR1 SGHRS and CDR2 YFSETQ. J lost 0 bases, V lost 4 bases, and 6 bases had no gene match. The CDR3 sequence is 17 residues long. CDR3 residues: CASSPGLAGANQETQYF. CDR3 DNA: TGCGCCAGCAGCCCCGGACTAGCGGGAGCTAACCAAGAGACCCAGTACTTC.

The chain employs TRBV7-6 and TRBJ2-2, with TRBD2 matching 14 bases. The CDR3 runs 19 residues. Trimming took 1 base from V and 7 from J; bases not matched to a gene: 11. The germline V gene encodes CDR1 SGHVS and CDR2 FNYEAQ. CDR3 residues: CASSLVLPGTSGSIGELFF. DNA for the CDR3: TGTGCCAGCAGCTTAGTGCTACCCGGGACTAGCGGGAGTATCGGGGAGCTGTTTTTT.

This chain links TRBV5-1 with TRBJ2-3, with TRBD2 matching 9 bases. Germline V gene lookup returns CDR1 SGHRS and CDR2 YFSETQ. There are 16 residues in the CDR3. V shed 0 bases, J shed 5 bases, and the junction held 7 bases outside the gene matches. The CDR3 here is CASSLAPSGMQDTQYF. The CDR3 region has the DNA TGCGCCAGCAGCTTGGCCCCTAGCGGGATGCAAGATACGCAGTATTTT.

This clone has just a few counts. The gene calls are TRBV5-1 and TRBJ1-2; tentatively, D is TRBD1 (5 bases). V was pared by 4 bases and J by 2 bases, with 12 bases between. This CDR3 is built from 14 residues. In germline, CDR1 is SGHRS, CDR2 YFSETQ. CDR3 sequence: CASSPVTENYGYTF. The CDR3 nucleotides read TGCGCCAGCAGCCCCGTGACAGAGAACTATGGCTACACCTTC.

The CDR3 region has the DNA TGTGCCAGCAGTGGAGCGGGAGATCTCTACGAGCAGTACTTC. The encoded protein is CASSGAGDLYEQYF. This sequence joins TRBV11-2 and TRBJ2-7; 8 bases align to TRBD2. This CDR3 spans 14 amino acids. With 6 bases clipped from V and 3 bases from J, the junction kept 7 bases outside the gene matches. The germline V gene has CDR1 SGHAT and CDR2 FQNNGV.

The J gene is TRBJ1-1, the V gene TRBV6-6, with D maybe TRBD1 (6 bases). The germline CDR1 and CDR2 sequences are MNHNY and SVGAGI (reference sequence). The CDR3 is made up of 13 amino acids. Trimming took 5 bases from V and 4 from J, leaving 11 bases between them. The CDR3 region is CASSTTGSTEAFF. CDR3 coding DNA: TGTGCCAGCAGTACGACAGGCTCCACTGAAGCTTTCTTT.

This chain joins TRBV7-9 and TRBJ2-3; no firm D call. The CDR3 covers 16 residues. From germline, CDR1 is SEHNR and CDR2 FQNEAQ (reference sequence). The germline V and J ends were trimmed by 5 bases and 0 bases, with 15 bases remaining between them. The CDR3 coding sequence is TGTGCCAGCAGCCCAAGACTTACCTCTAGCACAGATACGCAGTATTTT. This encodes CASSPRLTSSTDTQYF.

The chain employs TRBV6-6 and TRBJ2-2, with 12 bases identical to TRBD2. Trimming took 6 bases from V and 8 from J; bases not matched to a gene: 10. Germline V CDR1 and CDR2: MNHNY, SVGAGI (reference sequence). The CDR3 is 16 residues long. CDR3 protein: CASRTGLAGPGGELFF. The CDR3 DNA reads TGTGCCAGCAGAACCGGACTAGCGGGGCCAGGGGGGGAGCTGTTTTTT.

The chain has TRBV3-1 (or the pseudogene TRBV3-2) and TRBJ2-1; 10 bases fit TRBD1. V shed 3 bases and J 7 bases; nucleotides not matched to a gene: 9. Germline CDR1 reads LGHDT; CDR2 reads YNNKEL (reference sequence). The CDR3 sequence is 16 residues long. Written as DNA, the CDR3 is TGTGCCAGCAGCCATGGGACAGGGGCCCTCGGGAATGAGCAGTTCTTC. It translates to CASSHGTGALGNEQFF.

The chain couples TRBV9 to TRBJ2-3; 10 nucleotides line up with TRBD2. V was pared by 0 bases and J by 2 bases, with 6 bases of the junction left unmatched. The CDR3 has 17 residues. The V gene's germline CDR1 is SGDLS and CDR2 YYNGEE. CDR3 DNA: TGTGCCAGCAGCGTAGGAGGAACTAGCGGGAACACAGATACGCAGTATTTT. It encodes CASSVGGTSGNTDTQYF.

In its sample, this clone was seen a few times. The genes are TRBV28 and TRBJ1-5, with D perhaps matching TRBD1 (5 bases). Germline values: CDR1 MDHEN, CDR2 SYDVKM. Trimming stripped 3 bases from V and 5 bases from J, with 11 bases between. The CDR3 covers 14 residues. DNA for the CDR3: TGTGCCAGCAGTTTGGGAGGGGATCATCAGCCCCAGCATTTT. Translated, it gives CASSLGGDHQPQHF.

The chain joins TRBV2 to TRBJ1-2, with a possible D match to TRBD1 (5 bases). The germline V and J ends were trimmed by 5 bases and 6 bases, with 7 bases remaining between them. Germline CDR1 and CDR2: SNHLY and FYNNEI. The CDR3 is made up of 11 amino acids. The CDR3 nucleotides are TGTGCCAGCAGTTGGGGGGATGGCTACACCTTC. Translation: CASSWGDGYTF.

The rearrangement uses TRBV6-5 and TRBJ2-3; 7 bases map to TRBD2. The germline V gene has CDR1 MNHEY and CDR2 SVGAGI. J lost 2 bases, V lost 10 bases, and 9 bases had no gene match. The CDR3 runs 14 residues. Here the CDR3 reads CATSAGDHTDTQYF. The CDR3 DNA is TGTGCCACCTCTGCGGGGGACCACACAGATACGCAGTATTTT.

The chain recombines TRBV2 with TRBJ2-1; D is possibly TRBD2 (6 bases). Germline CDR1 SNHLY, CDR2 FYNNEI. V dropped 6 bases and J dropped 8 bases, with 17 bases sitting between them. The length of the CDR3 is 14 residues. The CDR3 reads CASRVFVGGDEQFF. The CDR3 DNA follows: TGTGCCAGCAGGGTGTTCGTGGGGGGAGATGAGCAGTTCTTC. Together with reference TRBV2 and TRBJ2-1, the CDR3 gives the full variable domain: EPEVTQTPSHQVTQMGQEVILRCVPISNHLYFYWYRQILGQKVEFLVSFYNNEISEKSEIFDDQFSVERPDGSNFTLKIRSTKLEDSAMYFCASRVFVGGDEQFFGPGTRLTVL.

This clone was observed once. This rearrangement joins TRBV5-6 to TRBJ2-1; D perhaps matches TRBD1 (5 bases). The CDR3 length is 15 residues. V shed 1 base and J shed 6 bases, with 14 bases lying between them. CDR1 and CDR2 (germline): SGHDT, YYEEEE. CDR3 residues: CASSLMVTGPNEQFF. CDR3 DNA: TGTGCCAGCAGCTTGATGGTCACAGGTCCCAATGAGCAGTTCTTC.

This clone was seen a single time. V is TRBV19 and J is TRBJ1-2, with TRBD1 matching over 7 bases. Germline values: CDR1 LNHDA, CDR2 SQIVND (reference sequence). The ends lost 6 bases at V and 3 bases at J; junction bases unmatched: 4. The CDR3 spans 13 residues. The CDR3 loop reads CASRGGQYYGYTF. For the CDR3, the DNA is TGTGCCAGTAGGGGGGGACAGTACTATGGCTACACCTTC.

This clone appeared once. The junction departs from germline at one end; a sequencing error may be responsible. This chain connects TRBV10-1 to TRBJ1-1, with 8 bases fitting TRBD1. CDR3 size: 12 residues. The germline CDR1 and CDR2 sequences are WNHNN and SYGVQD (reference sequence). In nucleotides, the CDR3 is TGCGCCAGCAGTGAGAGGTGGACAGGGCAGATCTTT. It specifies CASSERWTGQIF.

In DNA, the CDR3 is TGTGCCAGCAGTTACCAGGGGGCCTCTTTCTACGAGCAGTACTTC. The encoded protein is CASSYQGASFYEQYF. This rearrangement joins TRBV6-5 to TRBJ2-7; 8 bases fit TRBD1. The length of the CDR3 is 15 residues. Germline V lookup: CDR1 MNHEY, CDR2 SVGAGI. J gave up 3 bases and V 2 bases, and 6 bases lay outside the gene matches.

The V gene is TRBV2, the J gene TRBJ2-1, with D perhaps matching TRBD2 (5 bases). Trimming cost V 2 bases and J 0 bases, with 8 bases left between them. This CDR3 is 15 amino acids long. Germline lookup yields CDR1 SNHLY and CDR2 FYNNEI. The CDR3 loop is CASSEQRSSYNEQFF. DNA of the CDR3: TGTGCCAGCAGTGAACAGCGGAGCTCCTACAATGAGCAGTTCTTC.

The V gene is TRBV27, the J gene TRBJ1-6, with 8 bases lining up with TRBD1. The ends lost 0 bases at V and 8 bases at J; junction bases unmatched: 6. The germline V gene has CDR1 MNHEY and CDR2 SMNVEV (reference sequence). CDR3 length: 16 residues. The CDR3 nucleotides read TGTGCCAGCAGTTTATCCCCTGGCAGGGGGCATTCACCCCTCCACTTT. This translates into CASSLSPGRGHSPLHF.

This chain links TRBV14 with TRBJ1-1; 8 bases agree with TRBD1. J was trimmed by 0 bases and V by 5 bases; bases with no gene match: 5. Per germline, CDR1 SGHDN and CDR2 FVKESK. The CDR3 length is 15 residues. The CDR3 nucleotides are TGTGCCAGCAGCATAACAGGGGGAGTGAACACTGAAGCTTTCTTT. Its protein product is CASSITGGVNTEAFF.

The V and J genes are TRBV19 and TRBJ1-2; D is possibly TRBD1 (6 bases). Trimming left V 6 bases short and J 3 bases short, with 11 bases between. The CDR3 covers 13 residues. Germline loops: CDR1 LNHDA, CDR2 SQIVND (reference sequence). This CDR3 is CASRQQGDYGYTF. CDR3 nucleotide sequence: TGTGCCAGTAGGCAACAGGGAGACTATGGCTACACCTTC.

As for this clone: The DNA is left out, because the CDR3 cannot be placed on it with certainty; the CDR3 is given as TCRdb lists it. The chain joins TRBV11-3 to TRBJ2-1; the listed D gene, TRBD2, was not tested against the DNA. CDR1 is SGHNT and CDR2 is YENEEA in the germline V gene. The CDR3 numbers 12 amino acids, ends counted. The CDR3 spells CASSYPWGSGIF.

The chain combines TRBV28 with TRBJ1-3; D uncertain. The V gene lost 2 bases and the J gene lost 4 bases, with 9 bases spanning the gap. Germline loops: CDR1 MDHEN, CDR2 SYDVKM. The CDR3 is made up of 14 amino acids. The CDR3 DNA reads TGTGCCAGCAGTTTAATCGGGGTGGGAAACACCATATATTTT. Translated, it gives CASSLIGVGNTIYF.